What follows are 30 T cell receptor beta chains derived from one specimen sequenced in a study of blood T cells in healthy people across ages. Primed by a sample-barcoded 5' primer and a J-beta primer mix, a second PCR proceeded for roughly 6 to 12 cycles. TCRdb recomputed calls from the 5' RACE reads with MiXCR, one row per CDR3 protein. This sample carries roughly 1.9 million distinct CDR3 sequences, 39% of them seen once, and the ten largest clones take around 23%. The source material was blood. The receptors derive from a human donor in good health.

CDR3 loop: CASSFSRQGLYEQYF. The CDR3 DNA sequence: TGCGCCAGCAGCTTTTCCCGACAGGGGCTCTACGAGCAGTACTTC. The gene calls are TRBV4-1 and TRBJ2-7; TRBD1 agrees at 8 bases. With 5 bases clipped from V and 3 bases from J, the junction kept 9 bases outside the gene matches. The CDR3 covers 15 residues. CDR1 and CDR2 from the germline V gene are MGHRA and YSYEKL.

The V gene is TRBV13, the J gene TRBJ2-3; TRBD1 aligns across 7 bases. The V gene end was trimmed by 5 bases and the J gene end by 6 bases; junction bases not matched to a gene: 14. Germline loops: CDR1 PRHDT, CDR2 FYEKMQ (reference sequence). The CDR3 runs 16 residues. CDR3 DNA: TGTGCCAGCAGCGATCCGGGACAGACTTTCACCGATACGCAGTATTTT. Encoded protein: CASSDPGQTFTDTQYF.

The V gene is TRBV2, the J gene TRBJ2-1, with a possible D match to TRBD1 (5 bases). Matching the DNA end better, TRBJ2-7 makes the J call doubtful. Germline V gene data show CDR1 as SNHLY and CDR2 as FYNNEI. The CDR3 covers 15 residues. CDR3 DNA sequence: TGTGCCAGCAGCCTTAGCCTTGGGGCCTACAATGAGCAGTACTTC. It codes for CASSLSLGAYNEQYF.

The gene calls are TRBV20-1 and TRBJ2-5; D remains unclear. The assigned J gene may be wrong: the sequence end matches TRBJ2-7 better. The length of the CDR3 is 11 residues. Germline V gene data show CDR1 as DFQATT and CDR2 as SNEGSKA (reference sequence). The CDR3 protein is CSASSDYEQYF. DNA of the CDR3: TGCAGTGCTAGTTCTGATTACGAGCAGTACTTC.

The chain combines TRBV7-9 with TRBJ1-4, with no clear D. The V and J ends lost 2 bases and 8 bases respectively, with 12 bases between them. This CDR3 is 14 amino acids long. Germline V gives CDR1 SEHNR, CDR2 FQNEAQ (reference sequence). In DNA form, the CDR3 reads TGTGCCAGCAGCTTACGACGGGATTCGGAAAAACTGTTTTTT. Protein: CASSLRRDSEKLFF.

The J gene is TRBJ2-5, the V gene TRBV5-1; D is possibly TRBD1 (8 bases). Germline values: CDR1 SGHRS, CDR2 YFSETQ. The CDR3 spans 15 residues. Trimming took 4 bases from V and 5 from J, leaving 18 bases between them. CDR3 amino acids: CASSPRTGRVETQYF. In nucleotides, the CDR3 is TGCGCCAGCAGCCCCCGGACAGGGAGGGTTGAGACCCAGTACTTC.

CDR3 DNA: TGTGCCAGCTCACCACAGGAGGGGGTGAACACTGAAGCTTTCTTT. Its protein is CASSPQEGVNTEAFF. The V call is TRBV18, the J call TRBJ1-1, with D possibly TRBD1 on 6 matching bases. CDR3 length: 15 residues. Trimming took 1 base from V and 0 from J, leaving 9 bases between them. Per germline, CDR1 KGHSH and CDR2 LQKENI.

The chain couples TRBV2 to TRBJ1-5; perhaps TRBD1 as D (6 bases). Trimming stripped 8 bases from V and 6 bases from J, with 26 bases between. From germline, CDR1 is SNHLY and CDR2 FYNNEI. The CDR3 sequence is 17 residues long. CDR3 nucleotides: TGTGCCAGCGGGGGGGGGGCAGGCGGTCGATATTTTCAGCCCCAGCATTTT. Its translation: CASGGGAGGRYFQPQHF.

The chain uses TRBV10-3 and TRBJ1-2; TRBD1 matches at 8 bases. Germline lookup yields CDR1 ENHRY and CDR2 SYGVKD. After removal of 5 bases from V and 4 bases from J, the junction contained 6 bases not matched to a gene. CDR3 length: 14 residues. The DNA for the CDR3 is TGTGCCATCAGTCCGGGACAGGAGAGCTATGGCTACACCTTC. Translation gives CAISPGQESYGYTF.

CDR3 bases: TGTGCCAGCAGTTTAGCCCTAAATGGCTACACCTTC. It codes for CASSLALNGYTF. The chain carries TRBV12-3 or TRBV12-4 and TRBJ1-2; D unclear. V was trimmed by 0 bases and J by 6 bases, leaving 5 bases between them. The CDR3 covers 12 residues.

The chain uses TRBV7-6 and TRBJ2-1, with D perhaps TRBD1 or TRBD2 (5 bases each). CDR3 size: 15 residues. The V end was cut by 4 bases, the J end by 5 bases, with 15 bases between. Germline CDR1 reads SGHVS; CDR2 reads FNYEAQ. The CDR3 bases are TGTGCCAGCAGCTCACAACCGGGGCTCGACAATGAGCAGTTCTTC. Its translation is CASSSQPGLDNEQFF. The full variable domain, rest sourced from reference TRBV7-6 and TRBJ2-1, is GAGVSQSPRYKVTKRGQDVALRCDPISGHVSLYWYRQALGQGPEFLTYFNYEAQQDKSGLPNDRFSAERPEGSISTLTIQRTEQRDSAMYRCASSSQPGLDNEQFFGPGTRLTVL.

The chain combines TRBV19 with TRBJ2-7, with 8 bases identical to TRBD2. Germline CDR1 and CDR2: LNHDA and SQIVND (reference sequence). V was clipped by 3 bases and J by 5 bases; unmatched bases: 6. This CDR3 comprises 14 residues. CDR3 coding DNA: TGTGCCAGTAGTATCTCGTCGGGAGGGAACGAGCAGTACTTC. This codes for CASSISSGGNEQYF.

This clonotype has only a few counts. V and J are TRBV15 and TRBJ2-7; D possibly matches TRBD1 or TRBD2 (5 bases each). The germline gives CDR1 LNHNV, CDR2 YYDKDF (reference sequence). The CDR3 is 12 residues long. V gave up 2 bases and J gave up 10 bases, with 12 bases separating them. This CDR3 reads CATSRLPGAQYF. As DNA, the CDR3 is TGTGCCACCAGCAGACTACCCGGGGCACAGTACTTC.

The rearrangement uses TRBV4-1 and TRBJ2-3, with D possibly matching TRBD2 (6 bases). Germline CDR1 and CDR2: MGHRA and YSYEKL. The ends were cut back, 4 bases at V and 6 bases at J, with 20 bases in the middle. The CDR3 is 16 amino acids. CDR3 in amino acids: CASSPSVRGHGDTQYF. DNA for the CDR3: TGCGCCAGCAGCCCGAGTGTGCGGGGCCACGGTGATACGCAGTATTTT.

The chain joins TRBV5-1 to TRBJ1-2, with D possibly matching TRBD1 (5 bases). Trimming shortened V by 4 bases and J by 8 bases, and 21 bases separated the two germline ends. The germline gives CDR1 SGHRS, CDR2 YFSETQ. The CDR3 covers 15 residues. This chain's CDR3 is CASSLGGAEAMGYTF. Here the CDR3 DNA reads TGCGCCAGCAGCCTAGGCGGGGCGGAAGCTATGGGCTACACCTTC. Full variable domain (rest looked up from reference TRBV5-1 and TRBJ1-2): KAGVTQTPRYLIKTRGQQVTLSCSPISGHRSVSWYQQTPGQGLQFLFEYFSETQRNKGNFPGRFSGRQFSNSRSEMNVSTLELGDSALYLCASSLGGAEAMGYTFGSGTRLTVV.

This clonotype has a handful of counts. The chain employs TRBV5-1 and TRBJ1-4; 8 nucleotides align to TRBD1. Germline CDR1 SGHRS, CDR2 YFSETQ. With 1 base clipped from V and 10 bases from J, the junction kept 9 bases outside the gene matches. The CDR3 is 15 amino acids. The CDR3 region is CASSLTGTGARKLFF. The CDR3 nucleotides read TGCGCCAGCAGCTTGACCGGGACAGGTGCTCGAAAACTGTTTTTT.

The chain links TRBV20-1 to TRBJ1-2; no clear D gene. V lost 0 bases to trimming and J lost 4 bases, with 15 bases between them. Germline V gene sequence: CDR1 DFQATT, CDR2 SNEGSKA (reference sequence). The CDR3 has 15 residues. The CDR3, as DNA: TGCAGTGCTAGAGATTATGAGAGTTGGGGCTATGGCTACACCTTC. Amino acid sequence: CSARDYESWGYGYTF.

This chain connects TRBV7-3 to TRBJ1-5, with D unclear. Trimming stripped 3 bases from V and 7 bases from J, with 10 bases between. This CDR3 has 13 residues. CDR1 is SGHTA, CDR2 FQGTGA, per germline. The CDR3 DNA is TGTGCCAGCAGCTTTTTTGTCGGACAGCCCCAGCATTTT. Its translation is CASSFFVGQPQHF.

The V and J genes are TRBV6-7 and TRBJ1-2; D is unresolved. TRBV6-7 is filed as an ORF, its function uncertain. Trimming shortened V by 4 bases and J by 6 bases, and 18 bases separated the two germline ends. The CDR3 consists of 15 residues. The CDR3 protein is CASSLNPERVDGYTF. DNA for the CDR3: TGTGCCAGCAGTTTGAATCCGGAGAGGGTTGATGGCTACACCTTC.

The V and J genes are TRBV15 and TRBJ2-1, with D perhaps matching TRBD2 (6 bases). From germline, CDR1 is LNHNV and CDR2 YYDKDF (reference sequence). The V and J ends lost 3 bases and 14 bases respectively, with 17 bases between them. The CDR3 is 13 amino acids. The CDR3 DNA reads TGTGCCACCAGCAGGGACCTTGGGGGGTTAGAGTTCTTC. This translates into CATSRDLGGLEFF.

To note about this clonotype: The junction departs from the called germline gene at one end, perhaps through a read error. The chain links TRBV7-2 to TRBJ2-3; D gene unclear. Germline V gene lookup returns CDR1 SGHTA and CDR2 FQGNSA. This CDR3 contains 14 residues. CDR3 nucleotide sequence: TGTGCCAGCAGCTTAGTCCCCCACACAGATACGCAGGATTTT. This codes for CASSLVPHTDTQDF.

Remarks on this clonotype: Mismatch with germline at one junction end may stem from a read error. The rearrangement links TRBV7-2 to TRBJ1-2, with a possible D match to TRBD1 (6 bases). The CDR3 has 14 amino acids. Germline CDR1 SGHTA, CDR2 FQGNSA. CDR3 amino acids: CASSSVTGNYDYTF. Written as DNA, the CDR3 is TGTGCCAGCAGCTCCGTAACAGGGAACTATGACTACACCTTC.

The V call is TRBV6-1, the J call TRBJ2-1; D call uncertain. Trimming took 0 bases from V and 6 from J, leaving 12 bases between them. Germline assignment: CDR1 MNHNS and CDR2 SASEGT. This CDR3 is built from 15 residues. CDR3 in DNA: TGTGCCAGCAGTGAAGCGCTAGATCCTACCAATGAGCAGTTCTTC. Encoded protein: CASSEALDPTNEQFF.

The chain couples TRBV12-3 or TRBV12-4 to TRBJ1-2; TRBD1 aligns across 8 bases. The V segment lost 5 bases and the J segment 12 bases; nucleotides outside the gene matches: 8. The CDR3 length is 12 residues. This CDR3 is CASSPGTGTNTF. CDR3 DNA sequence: TGTGCCAGCAGTCCCGGGACAGGTACGAACACCTTC.

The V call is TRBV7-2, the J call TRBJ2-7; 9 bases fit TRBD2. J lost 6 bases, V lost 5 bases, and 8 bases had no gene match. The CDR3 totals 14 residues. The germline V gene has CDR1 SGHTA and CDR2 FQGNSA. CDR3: CASSRFSGGREQYF. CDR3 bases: TGTGCCAGCAGCCGATTTAGCGGGGGCCGCGAGCAGTACTTC. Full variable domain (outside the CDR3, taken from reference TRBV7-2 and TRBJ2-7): GAGVSQSPSNKVTEKGKDVELRCDPISGHTALYWYRQSLGQGLEFLIYFQGNSAPDKSGLPSDRFSAERTGGSVSTLTIQRTQQEDSAVYLCASSRFSGGREQYFGPGTRLTVT.

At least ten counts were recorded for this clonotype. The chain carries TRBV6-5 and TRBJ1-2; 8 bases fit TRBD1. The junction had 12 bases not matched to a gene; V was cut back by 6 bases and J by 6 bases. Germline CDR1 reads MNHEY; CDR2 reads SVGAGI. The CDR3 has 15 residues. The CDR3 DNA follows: TGTGCCAGCAGACCTCCACAGGGGGGAATAGATGGCTACACCTTC. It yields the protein CASRPPQGGIDGYTF.

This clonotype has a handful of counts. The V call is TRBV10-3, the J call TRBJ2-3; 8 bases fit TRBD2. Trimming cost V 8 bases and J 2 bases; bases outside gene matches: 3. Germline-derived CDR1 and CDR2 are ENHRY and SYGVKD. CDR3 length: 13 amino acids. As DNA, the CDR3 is TGTGCCATCGCCGGGGGGGTCACAGATACGCAGTATTTT. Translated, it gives CAIAGGVTDTQYF.

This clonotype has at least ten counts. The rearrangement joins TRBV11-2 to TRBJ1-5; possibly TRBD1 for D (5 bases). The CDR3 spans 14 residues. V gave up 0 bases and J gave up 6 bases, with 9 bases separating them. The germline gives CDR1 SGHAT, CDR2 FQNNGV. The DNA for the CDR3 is TGTGCCAGCAGCTTAGATGGGGGAGGTCAGCCCCAGCATTTT. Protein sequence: CASSLDGGGQPQHF.

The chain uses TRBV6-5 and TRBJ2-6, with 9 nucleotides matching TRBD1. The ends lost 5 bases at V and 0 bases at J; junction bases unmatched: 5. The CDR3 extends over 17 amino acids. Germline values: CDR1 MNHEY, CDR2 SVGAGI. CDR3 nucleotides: TGTGCCAGCAGTGTGACAGGGGGTCTCTCTGGGGCCAACGTCCTGACTTTC. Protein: CASSVTGGLSGANVLTF.

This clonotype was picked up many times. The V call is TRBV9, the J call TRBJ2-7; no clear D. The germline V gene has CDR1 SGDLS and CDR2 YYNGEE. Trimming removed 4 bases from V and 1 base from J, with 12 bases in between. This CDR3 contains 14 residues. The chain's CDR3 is CASSPRGDSYEQYF. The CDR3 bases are TGTGCCAGCAGCCCCCGTGGAGATTCCTACGAGCAGTACTTC.